This T cell receptor (beta chain) was obtained from a study of neurological immune-mediated disorders. Study observations and caveats: A possible signature was seen in one related-CDR3 cluster, into which phylogenetic grouping placed the repertoires of 18 of 34 multiple sclerosis patients.

A single record per CDR3 protein comes from TCRdb applying MiXCR to the 5' RACE reads. The profile shows some 70,000 distinct CDR3 sequences, 3.4% of them singletons. This clonotype was counted many times. Its target is not known. This clonotype was obtained from a man aged 35 to 55 with multiple sclerosis. The sequencing input was PBMCs.

The CDR3 nucleotides are TGCGCCAGCAGCTTGGGAGCGGGAGGCAAAAACATTCAGTACTTC. It is translated as CASSLGAGGKNIQYF. The J gene is TRBJ2-4, the V gene TRBV5-1; TRBD2 aligns across 9 bases. Trimming cost V 0 bases and J 3 bases; bases outside gene matches: 1. The CDR3 sequence is 15 residues long. Germline CDR1 is SGHRS and CDR2 is YFSETQ.